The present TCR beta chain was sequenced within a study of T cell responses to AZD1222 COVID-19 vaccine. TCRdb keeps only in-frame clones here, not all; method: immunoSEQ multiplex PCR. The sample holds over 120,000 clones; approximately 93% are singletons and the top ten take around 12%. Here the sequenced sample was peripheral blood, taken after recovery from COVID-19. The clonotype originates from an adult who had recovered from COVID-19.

The CDR3 loop is CASSYSDRGIYEQYF. The CDR3 bases are TGTGCCAGCAGTTATTCGGACAGGGGGATTTACGAGCAGTACTTC. The chain is built from TRBV11-2 and TRBJ2-7, with 10 bases fitting TRBD1. V shed 6 bases, J shed 4 bases, and the junction held 9 bases outside the gene matches. CDR1 and CDR2 (germline): SGHAT, FQNNGV. The CDR3 has 15 amino acids.